This T cell receptor beta chain was captured in a study of beta chain features in type 1 diabetes. Study findings and constraints: There was a moderate but significant shortening of TCRB CDR3s in all four CD4+ subsets of Type 1 diabetes patients.

Investigators reverse transcribed all isolated RNA, so they sequenced expressed TCRB transcripts. Around 4 million reads per sample were averaged for naive, central memory and regulatory samples. Libraries were prepared by immunoSEQ multiplex PCR; TCRdb keeps only in-frame clonotypes and omits some of them. The repertoire includes 100,000 to 150,000 clones, about 15% of them detected once, and 2% to 3% sits in the top ten. CDR1 ENHRY and CDR2 SYGVKD come from the germline V gene. This CDR3 is built from 13 residues. Between the trimmed V and J ends, which lost 6 bases and 8 bases, there was a span of 14 bases. This clone was observed a few times. Its specificity is not known.

The chain links TRBV10-3 to TRBJ1-5; possibly TRBD1 for D (6 bases). Sample: central memory CD4+ T cells from blood. The sequence derives from a man aged 25 to 40 with type 1 diabetes. As DNA, the CDR3 is TGTGCCATCAGGAATCAGGGGATGGAGCCCCAGCATTTT. Translated, it gives CAIRNQGMEPQHF.